Detailed here is one T cell receptor beta chain. Antigen unknown. This sample was taken from a study of metastatic and nonmetastatic thyroid tumors. Looking at the study overall: A comparison of repertoires was made across blood and tumor or nodule tissue from malignant and benign thyroid patients.

The study, taken as a whole, reports: Across blood and tumor, TCR beta diversity in malignant thyroid tumors was reportedly significantly higher than in benign nodules.

No treatment of any kind had been given to any patient before thyroid surgery. The CDR3 sequence is 15 residues long. J lost 6 bases, V lost 7 bases, and 14 bases had no gene match. The V gene's germline CDR1 is MDHEN and CDR2 SYDVKM. In the original analysis: The study's classifier, a distant-metastasis tool for papillary thyroid cancer, was built using CDR3 differences across clinicopathological groups. MiXCR was used by TCRdb to re-call the PCR reads. TCRdb assigned the V and J calls; the authors' analysis was not used. Of approximately 4,000 clones in the sample, approximately 23% were seen once. The sequenced sample was tumor tissue. This TCR was sampled from a male donor with papillary thyroid cancer or a benign thyroid nodule (not recorded which). Some clones in this sample may be carry-over from other donors' samples. The chain is built from TRBV28 and TRBJ2-7, with 8 bases aligning to TRBD1. This CDR3 is CASNPRTGKSGEQYF. CDR3 in DNA: TGTGCCAGCAACCCACGGACAGGGAAGAGTGGCGAGCAGTACTTC.